This T cell receptor beta chain was sequenced in a study of blood T cell repertoires in COVID-19. Study overall: Donors in the United States, Italy and Spain gave samples during acute or convalescent COVID-19. The analysed material was cDNA or gDNA that came from T cells, B-cell-depleted T cells, or PBMCs.

Study processing details: Nucleated cell number was recorded as an estimate derived from reference gene primer amplification. TCRdb's table, derived via immunoSEQ multiplex PCR, lists solely in-frame clones and lacks some. Clone size and V and J calls were adopted from that table, with D and trimming inferred from the DNA. The sample lists over 200,000 clones; roughly 80% were seen once. CDR3 length equals 14 residues. V lost 5 bases to trimming and J lost 9 bases; unmatched junction nucleotides: 10. Germline CDR1 and CDR2: MDHEN and SYDVKM. This receptor was identified in a human donor in a cohort sampled during active COVID-19. The chain joins TRBV28 to TRBJ1-1, with 9 bases fitting TRBD1. Sequenced material: peripheral blood. As DNA, the CDR3 is TGTGCCAGCAGTCCCCGGACAGGGGTCTCGAAAGCTTTCTTT. As protein: CASSPRTGVSKAFF.